A selection of T cell receptor beta chains follows, all from one sample in a study of CXCR3-negative and CXCR3-positive naive CD8 T cells. TCRdb reprocessed the 5' RACE reads; each CDR3 protein has one entry and no DNA is given. This specimen shows about 85,000 distinct CDR3 sequences; the ten leading clones hold 0.82%. Sequencing was done on a sample of naive CXCR3+ CD8+ T cells from blood. All receptors derive from a human donor in good health. Some clones in this sample may be carry-over from other donors' samples. The CDR3 runs from the conserved cysteine through the conserved F or W.

j_call v_call cdr3_aa
TRBJ2-1 TRBV7-3 CASSYRTGDEQFF
TRBJ2-7 TRBV7-6 CASSRTGGYEQYF
TRBJ1-4 TRBV4-2 CASSLGGSGEKLFF
TRBJ2-2 TRBV20-1 CSARHWTASLPGELFF
TRBJ2-3 TRBV7-6 CASSLGDRRSDTQYF
TRBJ2-5 TRBV4-3 CASSQDPGTAQETQYF
TRBJ2-3 TRBV28 CASSPRPLEYGNTQYF
TRBJ1-4 TRBV7-9 CASGTNEKLFF
TRBJ2-7 TRBV7-8 CASSPDHRLRSYEQYF
TRBJ2-2 TRBV7-2 CASSLIGLAGGTNTGELFF
TRBJ2-1 TRBV7-2 CASSQPGTSGNF
TRBJ1-2 TRBV15 CATSSGPRANYGYTF
TRBJ2-7 TRBV6-6 CASSPTYEQYF
TRBJ2-7 TRBV7-8 CASSSRGPAYEQYF
TRBJ1-4 TRBV10-3 CAISESTGREVPSTNEKLFF
TRBJ2-7 TRBV5-1 CASESGQGYYEQYF